The 26 T cell receptor beta chains reported below all come from one sample, sequenced in a study of control samples from healthy donors and cancer patients. This table comes from immunoSEQ multiplex PCR, and its TCRdb copy is limited to in-frame clones, with some not included. The repertoire holds roughly 98,000 clones, approximately 95% seen once, with approximately 8% in the top ten. The sample was blood. Receptors were obtained from a man younger than 35 in good health.

V is TRBV6-4 and J is TRBJ2-7; the D is unclear. V was shortened by 4 bases and J by 5 bases, with 12 bases between the two germline ends. The germline V gene encodes CDR1 MRHNA and CDR2 SNTAGT. This CDR3 is built from 13 residues. The CDR3 DNA sequence: TGTGCCAGCAGTGTTCTTTGGGGTGACGAGCAGTACTTC. Translating gives CASSVLWGDEQYF.

This clone was recorded once. CDR3 bases: TGTGCCAGCAGCCCCGCCCGGGACAGCCCCTACGAGCAGTACTTC. Its translation is CASSPARDSPYEQYF. This sequence joins TRBV7-2 and TRBJ2-7; TRBD1 matches 7 bases. Germline V CDR1 and CDR2: SGHTA, FQGNSA. Trimming removed 5 bases from V and 2 bases from J; junction bases left unmatched: 9. The CDR3 is 15 amino acids.

The chain recombines TRBV3-1 (or the pseudogene TRBV3-2) with TRBJ2-1, with 12 bases aligning to TRBD2. Per the germline V gene, CDR1 is LGHDT and CDR2 is YNNKEL (reference sequence). With V trimmed by 4 bases and J by 3 bases, 7 bases remained unmatched. This CDR3 is 17 amino acids long. The CDR3 loop is CASSLQLAGGFYNEQFF. The CDR3, as DNA: TGTGCCAGCAGCCTGCAGCTAGCGGGGGGGTTCTACAATGAGCAGTTCTTC.

The chain combines TRBV3-1 (or the pseudogene TRBV3-2) with TRBJ1-6; TRBD1 agrees at 7 bases. Germline V gene data show CDR1 as LGHDT and CDR2 as YNNKEL (reference sequence). The CDR3 spans 15 residues. Trimming removed 1 base from V and 7 bases from J; junction bases left unmatched: 4. This CDR3 is CASSQGWTGNSPLHF. Written as DNA, the CDR3 is TGTGCCAGCAGCCAAGGTTGGACAGGAAATTCACCCCTCCACTTT.

The V and J genes are TRBV13 and TRBJ1-1; D is undetermined. The V and J ends lost 4 bases and 0 bases respectively, with 12 bases between them. This CDR3 is built from 15 residues. Germline assignment: CDR1 PRHDT and CDR2 FYEKMQ (reference sequence). CDR3: CASSSGRNMNTEAFF. The CDR3 DNA follows: TGTGCCAGCAGCTCTGGACGGAACATGAACACTGAAGCTTTCTTT.

V is TRBV14 and J is TRBJ2-3, with TRBD2 matching over 11 bases. CDR1 is SGHDN, CDR2 FVKESK, per germline. The CDR3 extends over 17 amino acids. J lost 7 bases, V lost 0 bases, and 9 bases had no gene match. CDR3 amino acids: CASSQDFRSGGANTQYF. As DNA, the CDR3 is TGTGCCAGCAGCCAAGACTTTCGTAGCGGGGGGGCCAATACGCAGTATTTT.

J is TRBJ2-2 and V is TRBV18; 8 bases fit TRBD2. Losses at the gene ends were 3 bases for V and 0 bases for J; bases not matched to a gene: 0. This CDR3 comprises 15 residues. In germline, CDR1 is KGHSH, CDR2 LQKENI. The CDR3 is CASSPGLANTGELFF. Here the CDR3 DNA reads TGTGCCAGCTCACCGGGACTAGCGAACACCGGGGAGCTGTTTTTT.

The genes are TRBV13 and TRBJ2-1, with D perhaps TRBD1 (5 bases). Germline-derived CDR1 and CDR2 are PRHDT and FYEKMQ (reference sequence). V was shortened by 8 bases and J by 0 bases, with 17 bases between the two germline ends. The length of the CDR3 is 16 residues. The CDR3 coding sequence is TGTGCCAGCTCGGTGGGCAGGGCAAGCTCCTACAATGAGCAGTTCTTC. Amino acid sequence: CASSVGRASSYNEQFF.

The gene calls are TRBV29-1 and TRBJ2-2; 12 nucleotides match TRBD1. V lost 7 bases, J lost 4 bases, and 4 bases stayed unmatched. This CDR3 spans 14 amino acids. Germline V gene sequence: CDR1 SQVTM, CDR2 ANQGSEA. The CDR3 loop is CSAGDRGPTGELFF. The CDR3 DNA reads TGCAGCGCAGGGGACAGGGGGCCCACCGGGGAGCTGTTTTTT.

The rearrangement links TRBV15 to TRBJ1-2; the D is unclear. Germline V CDR1 and CDR2: LNHNV, YYDKDF (reference sequence). This CDR3 is 15 amino acids long. The V end lost 5 bases, the J end lost 6 bases, and 19 bases lay between the germline ends. As DNA, the CDR3 is TGTGCCACCAGCCCGCGGAGGTCCTCGGCGGATGGCTACACCTTC. Amino acids: CATSPRRSSADGYTF. The full variable domain, rest sourced from reference TRBV15 and TRBJ1-2, is DAMVIQNPRYQVTQFGKPVTLSCSQTLNHNVMYWYQQKSSQAPKLLFHYYDKDFNNEADTPDNFQSRRPNTSFCFLDIRSPGLGDTAMYLCATSPRRSSADGYTFGSGTRLTVV.

The chain couples TRBV5-5 to TRBJ1-1, with D tentatively TRBD1 (5 bases). Germline V gives CDR1 SGHKS, CDR2 YYEKEE (reference sequence). Trimming took 3 bases from V and 7 from J, leaving 10 bases between them. This CDR3 contains 12 residues. In DNA form, the CDR3 reads TGTGCCAGCAGCTACCGACAGAATGAAGCTTTCTTT. It encodes CASSYRQNEAFF.

In its sample, this clone was seen once. The gene calls are TRBV27 and TRBJ1-1; D gene ambiguous. The germline CDR1 and CDR2 sequences are MNHEY and SMNVEV (reference sequence). The CDR3 has 15 residues. Trimming stripped 2 bases from V and 1 base from J, with 11 bases between. The CDR3, as DNA: TGTGCCAGCAGTTTAGTAGTCGGGAGGAACACTGAAGCTTTCTTT. This encodes CASSLVVGRNTEAFF.

A few counts support this clone. The chain employs TRBV7-9 and TRBJ2-3; D is possibly TRBD2 (5 bases). V was clipped by 5 bases and J by 1 base, with 13 bases between them. This CDR3 has 15 residues. Germline values: CDR1 SEHNR, CDR2 FQNEAQ (reference sequence). CDR3 protein: CASSPTRRGTDTQYF. The CDR3 DNA sequence: TGTGCCAGCAGCCCTACCAGGCGGGGCACAGATACGCAGTATTTT.

Only one count was recorded for this clone. The CDR3 nucleotides are TGTGCCAGCAGCCCCACCTTAGCGACAGGTGTAGGAGAAAAACTGTTTTTT. Amino acids: CASSPTLATGVGEKLFF. J is TRBJ1-4 and V is TRBV3-1 (or the pseudogene TRBV3-2), with D perhaps matching TRBD1 (6 bases). V was pared by 4 bases and J by 8 bases, with 23 bases between. Germline values: CDR1 LGHDT, CDR2 YNNKEL (reference sequence). The CDR3 sequence is 17 residues long.

This chain uses TRBV2 with TRBJ1-3; D uncertain. This CDR3 is built from 13 residues. The germline V gene encodes CDR1 SNHLY and CDR2 FYNNEI. With 10 bases removed from V and 0 bases from J, the gap between germline ends came to 10 bases. The CDR3 loop reads CANEGVSGNTIYF. The CDR3 DNA follows: TGTGCCAACGAAGGTGTCTCTGGAAACACCATATATTTT.

This chain links TRBV7-9 with TRBJ1-6; the D gene is possibly TRBD1 (5 bases). Germline-derived CDR1 and CDR2 are SEHNR and FQNEAQ (reference sequence). Trimming removed 3 bases at V and 5 bases at J, with 5 bases between. The CDR3 spans 13 residues. CDR3 sequence: CASSLTDNSPLHF. CDR3 DNA: TGTGCCAGCAGCTTGACAGATAATTCACCCCTCCACTTT.

The CDR3 DNA is TGTGCCAGCAGCTGGGGACGCCACGAGCAGTACTTC. Residues: CASSWGRHEQYF. V and J are TRBV5-8 and TRBJ2-7, with D perhaps TRBD1 or TRBD2 (5 bases each). The V and J ends lost 3 bases and 5 bases respectively, with 9 bases between them. This CDR3 is built from 12 residues. Germline-derived CDR1 and CDR2 are SGHTS and YDEGEE.

This sequence joins TRBV4-1 and TRBJ2-7; 11 bases fit TRBD2. The germline CDR1 and CDR2 sequences are MGHRA and YSYEKL. The length of the CDR3 is 15 residues. Unmatched junction bases numbered 7, after V lost 3 bases and J lost 6 bases. In DNA form, the CDR3 reads TGCGCCAGCAGCCACCGAGCCCTAGCGGGAGGCGAGCAGTACTTC. Its protein product is CASSHRALAGGEQYF.

The chain employs TRBV19 and TRBJ1-2; D not resolved. With 0 bases removed from V and 8 bases from J, the gap between germline ends came to 4 bases. The CDR3 is 11 residues long. Germline loops: CDR1 LNHDA, CDR2 SQIVND (reference sequence). The CDR3 region has the DNA TGTGCCAGTAGTATAGACAGGGGCTACACCTTC. Amino acid sequence: CASSIDRGYTF.

The chain carries TRBV10-3 and TRBJ1-1; TRBD1 aligns across 9 bases. This CDR3 contains 16 residues. Germline loops: CDR1 ENHRY, CDR2 SYGVKD. The V segment lost 2 bases and the J segment 0 bases; nucleotides outside the gene matches: 4. CDR3 amino acids: CAISETGGMVNTEAFF. The CDR3 coding sequence is TGTGCCATCAGTGAGACAGGGGGCATGGTGAACACTGAAGCTTTCTTT.

The gene calls are TRBV5-1 and TRBJ1-2, with D perhaps matching TRBD1 (5 bases). Germline V lookup: CDR1 SGHRS, CDR2 YFSETQ. The CDR3 loop spans 15 amino acids. V was shortened by 4 bases and J by 8 bases, with 21 bases between the two germline ends. The CDR3 region is CASSIRDPDLVGYTF. The CDR3 nucleotides read TGCGCCAGCAGCATCCGGGACCCAGACCTTGTGGGCTACACCTTC. The complete variable domain, with remaining parts taken from reference TRBV5-1 and TRBJ1-2, reads KAGVTQTPRYLIKTRGQQVTLSCSPISGHRSVSWYQQTPGQGLQFLFEYFSETQRNKGNFPGRFSGRQFSNSRSEMNVSTLELGDSALYLCASSIRDPDLVGYTFGSGTRLTVV.

The chain is built from TRBV5-4 and TRBJ2-1; 9 bases align to TRBD1. V lost 4 bases, J lost 5 bases, and 10 bases stayed unmatched. The CDR3 has 16 residues. From germline, CDR1 is SGHNT and CDR2 YYREEE (reference sequence). The CDR3 here is CASSRPGRTGDNEQFF. The DNA for the CDR3 is TGTGCCAGCAGCCGCCCCGGAAGGACAGGGGACAATGAGCAGTTCTTC.

This chain joins TRBV27 and TRBJ2-1; D is unclear. The CDR3 has 14 residues. The ends were cut back, 8 bases at V and 2 bases at J, with 13 bases in the middle. Germline assignment: CDR1 MNHEY and CDR2 SMNVEV (reference sequence). CDR3 residues: CASGVSPAYNEQFF. DNA of the CDR3: TGTGCCAGCGGCGTATCGCCAGCCTACAATGAGCAGTTCTTC.

The chain employs TRBV12-3 or TRBV12-4 and TRBJ1-1; D remains ambiguous. CDR3 size: 13 residues. V lost 1 base to trimming and J lost 7 bases, with 10 bases between them. CDR3 sequence reads: CASSLDFPGEAFF. As DNA, the CDR3 is TGTGCCAGCAGTTTAGACTTTCCGGGTGAAGCTTTCTTT.

This chain connects TRBV7-9 to TRBJ1-5; 8 nucleotides agree with TRBD1. Germline lookup yields CDR1 SEHNR and CDR2 FQNEAQ (reference sequence). The CDR3 length is 14 residues. The junction had 6 bases not matched to a gene; V was cut back by 5 bases and J by 6 bases. The CDR3 sequence is CASSPGQGGQPQHF. Written as DNA, the CDR3 is TGTGCCAGCAGCCCCGGACAGGGCGGTCAGCCCCAGCATTTT. Full variable domain (remainder filled in from reference TRBV7-9 and TRBJ1-5): DTGVSQNPRHKITKRGQNVTFRCDPISEHNRLYWYRQTLGQGPEFLTYFQNEAQLEKSRLLSDRFSAERPKGSFSTLEIQRTEQGDSAMYLCASSPGQGGQPQHFGDGTRLSIL.

The V gene is TRBV29-1, the J gene TRBJ1-1; D call uncertain. This CDR3 region has 13 residues. Trimming took off 7 bases at V and 0 bases at J, with 12 bases between the two ends. CDR1 is SQVTM and CDR2 is ANQGSEA in the germline V gene. The CDR3, as DNA: TGCAGCGCCGGCGAAAGGATGAACACTGAAGCTTTCTTT. It specifies CSAGERMNTEAFF.